A single sample is the source of the 17 T cell receptor beta chains below, sequenced in a study of tumor-infiltrating lymphocytes in primary liver carcinoma. Unsorted whole blood supplied the RNA, and germline DNA was extracted too. The template, around 540 ng total RNA, yielded TCR beta cDNA made with a constant-region primer. For TCR beta, libraries were produced by three nested multiplex PCR rounds using slightly modified ARM-PCR. Primers for the first two PCR rounds were TRBV1-TRBV30 forward primers and a C-beta reverse primer (10 cycles per round). One entry per CDR3 protein, called by TCRdb with MiXCR from the multiplex PCR reads. The data hold roughly 330,000 distinct CDR3 sequences, with 65% observed a single time. The sample was peripheral blood. The receptors were gathered from a man aged 35 to 55 with primary liver carcinoma and hepatitis B virus infection.

Comments on this clonotype: Since a much larger clone is just one base distant, this may be a read error. The rearrangement links TRBV6-6 to TRBJ2-2; D uncertain. CDR3 length equals 15 residues. The V end lost 5 bases, the J end lost 2 bases, and 12 bases lay between the germline ends. CDR1 MNHNY and CDR2 SVGAGI come from the germline V gene (reference sequence). The CDR3 sequence is CASSIFTANTGELFF. CDR3 sequence (DNA): TGTGCCAGCAGTATTTTCACCGCTAACACCGGGGAGCTGTTTTTT.

About this clonotype itself: The junction shows a germline mismatch at one end, possibly a read error. The rearrangement uses TRBV6-1 and TRBJ1-1; D might be TRBD1 (5 bases). This CDR3 region has 14 residues. Germline V gene lookup returns CDR1 MNHNS and CDR2 SASEGT. The CDR3 here is CANMPGPYNTEAFF. CDR3 DNA: TGTGCCAACATGCCGGGACCTTATAACACCGAAGCTTTCTTT.

In its sample, this clonotype was seen a few times. A read error is possible here, since a much larger clone lies one base away. The conserved final phenylalanine or tryptophan is absent from the CDR3, which likely points to a read error. The gene calls are TRBV29-1 and TRBJ2-1, with TRBD2 identical over 10 bases. Per germline, CDR1 SQVTM and CDR2 ANQGSEA. Unmatched junction bases numbered 6, after V lost 7 bases and J lost 9 bases. The CDR3 runs to 12 residues. The CDR3 DNA sequence: TGCAGCGCAGCGGGAGGGCCGGGTGAGCAGTTCCTC. Translating gives CSAAGGPGEQFL.

The chain is built from TRBV4-2 and TRBJ1-2; weak D call: TRBD1 (6 bases). Trimming stripped 0 bases from V and 3 bases from J, with 20 bases between. The germline gives CDR1 LGHNA, CDR2 YNFKEQ. The CDR3 has 18 amino acids. The CDR3 DNA follows: TGTGCCAGCAGCCAAGAACCACAGGGAAGGGGTCTGGACTATGGCTACACCTTC. This encodes CASSQEPQGRGLDYGYTF.

This clonotype was found a few times. The chain links TRBV28 to TRBJ2-2; 8 bases map to TRBD1. The CDR3 runs 15 residues. Germline V gene sequence: CDR1 MDHEN, CDR2 SYDVKM. Trimming took 5 bases from V and 7 from J; bases not matched to a gene: 9. CDR3 nucleotides: TGTGCCAGCAGTGGACGGACAGGGTGGGTCGGGGAGCTGTTTTTT. Translating it yields CASSGRTGWVGELFF.

A note on this clonotype: A single base separates this from a much larger clone, so it may be a read error. The genes are TRBV6-5 and TRBJ2-7; 9 bases are shared with TRBD2. Germline lookup yields CDR1 MNHEY and CDR2 SVGAGI. CDR3 length equals 14 residues. V lost 7 bases to trimming and J lost 6 bases; unmatched junction nucleotides: 10. This CDR3 is CASTKGTSFGEQYF. The CDR3 DNA follows: TGTGCCAGCACAAAGGGGACTAGCTTTGGCGAGCAGTACTTC.

About this clonotype itself: At one end, the junction sequence differs from germline, possibly due to a read error. The chain links TRBV4-1 to TRBJ1-1; D possibly corresponds to TRBD1 (5 bases). The CDR3 consists of 16 residues. CDR1 and CDR2 (germline): MGHRA, YSYEKL. CDR3: CASSQDLGVRSTETFF. The CDR3 DNA follows: TGCGCCAGCAGCCAAGATTTAGGGGTGCGGAGCACTGAAACTTTCTTT.

Of note for this clonotype: A read error may explain this, as a much larger clone is one base away. CDR3 nucleotide sequence: TGCGCCAGCAGTAAGGGTTTGGTGAAGACTGAAGCTTTCTTT. This gives the protein CASSKGLVKTEAFF. This rearrangement joins TRBV10-2 to TRBJ1-1, with unresolved D. Germline CDR1 and CDR2: WSHSY and SAAADI. The CDR3 spans 14 residues.

In the case of this clonotype: A read error may be the cause here, since a much bigger clone is one base away. The chain combines TRBV12-3 or TRBV12-4 with TRBJ2-3; 7 bases align to TRBD1. Trimming removed 6 bases from V and 6 bases from J; junction bases left unmatched: 12. The CDR3 sequence is 15 residues long. DNA for the CDR3: TGTGCCAGCAGAGATGGCAGGGGGTTGACGGATACGCAGTATTTT. As protein: CASRDGRGLTDTQYF.

This clonotype appeared a single time. One end of the junction does not line up with germline, which may come from a read error. V usage is TRBV6-5 and J usage is TRBJ2-6; no definite D call. The CDR3 extends over 13 amino acids. Per germline, CDR1 MNHEY and CDR2 SVGAGI. The CDR3 DNA follows: TGTGCCAGCAGCCTGTCTGGGACCAACGTCCTGACTTTC. It is translated as CASSLSGTNVLTF.

Regarding this clonotype: At one end the junction does not follow the germline gene, possibly because of a read error. The genes are TRBV5-4 and TRBJ2-5, with 8 bases that match TRBD2. The germline V gene encodes CDR1 SGHNT and CDR2 YYREEE (reference sequence). This CDR3 has 15 amino acids. The CDR3 sequence is CASSLEAGGVETHYF. The CDR3 nucleotides are TGTGCCAGCAGCTTAGAGGCGGGAGGTGTGGAGACCCACTACTTT.

A note on this clonotype: Sequence at one end of the junction differs from germline and may be a read error. The V call is TRBV12-3 or TRBV12-4, the J call TRBJ2-3, with D unresolved. The CDR3 runs 12 residues. The CDR3 sequence is CAGSSAHPMQYF. The CDR3 region has the DNA TGTGCCGGCAGTTCGGCCCATCCCATGCAGTATTTT.

Worth noting for this clonotype: This may come from a read error, since a much larger clone is one base off. The chain's CDR3 is CASSYSILAGASEQYF. The CDR3 region has the DNA TGTGCCAGCAGTTACTCGATACTAGCGGGAGCTTCCGAGCAGTACTTC. The V call is TRBV6-2 or TRBV6-3, the J call TRBJ2-7, with 11 bases that match TRBD2. V shed 0 bases, J shed 6 bases, and the junction held 7 bases outside the gene matches. Per germline, CDR1 MNHEY and CDR2 SVGEGT. The CDR3 contains 16 residues.

The sample holds a few counts of this clonotype. This chain joins TRBV28 and TRBJ2-3; TRBD2 aligns across 8 bases. The CDR3 totals 15 residues. Germline-derived CDR1 and CDR2 are MDHEN and SYDVKM. The junction had 8 bases not matched to a gene; V was cut back by 6 bases and J by 3 bases. CDR3 residues: CASRELAERTDTQYF. DNA of the CDR3: TGTGCCAGCAGAGAACTAGCGGAAAGAACAGATACGCAGTATTTT.

This clonotype occurred a few times. The genes are TRBV5-1 and TRBJ1-2; D gene uncertain. The ends were cut back, 0 bases at V and 4 bases at J, with 7 bases in the middle. The CDR3 has 13 amino acids. Germline CDR1 reads SGHRS; CDR2 reads YFSETQ. CDR3 protein: CASSLDGSYGYTF. As DNA, the CDR3 is TGCGCCAGCAGCTTGGATGGCAGCTATGGCTACACCTTC.

The genes are TRBV12-3 or TRBV12-4 and TRBJ2-3, with D maybe TRBD2 (5 bases). The CDR3 contains 12 residues. The CDR3 protein is CVGSLREDTQYF. CDR3 nucleotides: TGTGTCGGCAGTCTGAGGGAGGATACGCAGTATTTT.

This clonotype was counted ten times or more. The chain employs TRBV6-5 and TRBJ1-6; D may be TRBD1 (5 bases). This CDR3 region has 16 residues. Trimming took 0 bases from V and 3 from J, leaving 9 bases between them. The germline gives CDR1 MNHEY, CDR2 SVGAGI. Here the CDR3 reads CASSYSGRIYNSPLHF. The DNA of the CDR3 is TGTGCCAGCAGTTACTCGGGACGTATCTATAATTCACCCCTCCACTTT.